The 9 T cell receptor beta chains presented below share a single source sample, sequenced in a study of Graves' ophthalmopathy and Graves' hyperthyroidism. Beta-chain TCR CDR3 regions were amplified from RNA transcripts. First-round RT-PCR relied on HTBI primers, and a second-round multiplex PCR came next. TCRdb fed the multiplex PCR reads into MiXCR, producing one record per CDR3 protein. The table has hundreds of thousands of distinct CDR3 sequences, about 20% seen once. Sequencing was carried out using peripheral blood. Every receptor here comes from a woman between 18 and 29 years old with stable Graves' hyperthyroidism. Some clones in this sample may be carry-over from other donors' samples.

Ten or more counts support this clonotype. The gene calls are TRBV6-2 or TRBV6-3 and TRBJ1-5; unclear D gene. Trimming shortened V by 2 bases and J by 4 bases, and 18 bases separated the two germline ends. Germline V CDR1 and CDR2: MNHEY, SVGEGT. This CDR3 is 17 amino acids long. The CDR3 nucleotides read TGTGCCAGCAGTTACCAGGACTTCACCTTTCGTAATCAGCCCCAGCATTTT. Its protein is CASSYQDFTFRNQPQHF.

The table lists this clonotype with a few counts. The chain joins TRBV20-1 to TRBJ1-2, with TRBD1 identical over 7 bases. This CDR3 region has 13 residues. Germline CDR1 and CDR2: DFQATT and SNEGSKA (reference sequence). V was pared by 6 bases and J by 3 bases, with 7 bases of the junction left unmatched. The CDR3 DNA follows: TGCAGTGCCGGAGGGCAGGGGGACTATGGCTACACCTTC. This codes for CSAGGQGDYGYTF.

This clonotype was detected ten times or more. The gene calls are TRBV19 and TRBJ1-2; a possible D gene is TRBD1 (5 bases). Germline V gene sequence: CDR1 LNHDA, CDR2 SQIVND (reference sequence). The CDR3 totals 13 residues. Trimming cost V 1 base and J 7 bases, with 10 bases left between them. The CDR3 DNA reads as TGTGCCAGTAGTATAGCGAAGGGGCTTGGCTACACCTTC. Protein: CASSIAKGLGYTF. The full variable domain, in which reference TRBV19 and TRBJ1-2 provide the parts outside the CDR3, is DGGITQSPKYLFRKEGQNVTLSCEQNLNHDAMYWYRQDPGQGLRLIYYSQIVNDFQKGDIAEGYSVSREKKESFPLTVTSAQKNPTAFYLCASSIAKGLGYTFGSGTRLTVV.

The chain uses TRBV6-1 and TRBJ2-5; D might be TRBD2 (6 bases). The length of the CDR3 is 13 residues. V shed 8 bases and J shed 4 bases, with 14 bases lying between them. Germline V CDR1 and CDR2: MNHNS, SASEGT. CDR3 in amino acids: CASYGGWGETQYF. The CDR3 nucleotides are TGTGCCAGCTATGGAGGGTGGGGAGAGACCCAGTACTTC.

This clonotype occurred many times. Here the CDR3 reads CASSLQGALAKNIQYF. DNA for the CDR3: TGTGCCAGCAGTTTACAAGGGGCTCTAGCCAAAAACATTCAGTACTTC. The V call is TRBV27, the J call TRBJ2-4, with D perhaps TRBD1 (5 bases). The CDR3 has 16 amino acids. Germline V gives CDR1 MNHEY, CDR2 SMNVEV (reference sequence). V shed 2 bases and J shed 0 bases, with 11 bases lying between them.

This clonotype came up many times. The genes are TRBV7-3 and TRBJ2-2, with a possible D match to TRBD1 (6 bases). Trimming took 2 bases from V and 4 from J, leaving 17 bases between them. In germline, CDR1 is SGHTA, CDR2 FQGTGA. The CDR3 has 17 amino acids. CDR3 region: CASSLSGVLGPTGELFF. CDR3 DNA sequence: TGTGCCAGCAGCTTATCAGGGGTGCTAGGGCCCACCGGGGAGCTGTTTTTT.

The chain links TRBV6-1 to TRBJ2-7; 9 bases map to TRBD1. V lost 3 bases to trimming and J lost 0 bases; unmatched junction nucleotides: 6. CDR1 MNHNS and CDR2 SASEGT come from the germline V gene. The length of the CDR3 is 16 residues. CDR3 sequence: CASSEEPGQGSYEQYF. The CDR3 coding sequence is TGTGCCAGCAGTGAGGAACCGGGACAGGGCTCCTACGAGCAGTACTTC.

This clonotype has a count of ten or more. This chain uses TRBV5-1 with TRBJ1-6; D perhaps matches TRBD1 (5 bases). V lost 3 bases and J lost 8, with 12 bases in between. Germline V gene sequence: CDR1 SGHRS, CDR2 YFSETQ. This CDR3 region has 14 residues. The CDR3 nucleotides are TGCGCCAGCAGCTCCCGTGGGGCGGATTCACCCCTCCACTTT. It codes for CASSSRGADSPLHF.

This clonotype has at least ten counts. This chain links TRBV28 with TRBJ2-2; TRBD1 matches 8 bases. The germline gives CDR1 MDHEN, CDR2 SYDVKM. V trimming: 7 bases; J trimming: 0 bases; junction bases outside the gene matches: 7. The CDR3 consists of 16 residues. For the CDR3, the DNA is TGTGCCAGCAAACCGTACAGGGGGGCGAACACCGGGGAGCTGTTTTTT. Amino acids: CASKPYRGANTGELFF. Full variable domain (outside the CDR3, taken from reference TRBV28 and TRBJ2-2): DVKVTQSSRYLVKRTGEKVFLECVQDMDHENMFWYRQDPGLGLRLIYFSYDVKMKEKGDIPEGYSVSREKKERFSLILESASTNQTSMYLCASKPYRGANTGELFFGEGSRLTVL.